The 32 T cell receptor beta chains presented below share a single source sample, sequenced in a study of identical twins. TCRdb called the 5' RACE reads again in MiXCR, with one record for every CDR3 protein. The data hold 500,000 to 700,000 distinct CDR3 sequences, with 7% to 7.5% observed a single time. This sample was also put to use in a study of yellow fever vaccine responses in identical twins.

What was sequenced was PBMCs. The receptors shown here come from a woman under 30 in good health.

At least ten counts were recorded for this clonotype. V and J are TRBV5-1 and TRBJ2-1; 15 bases map to TRBD2. Germline lookup yields CDR1 SGHRS and CDR2 YFSETQ. CDR3 length equals 17 residues. V gave up 4 bases and J gave up 8 bases; unmatched junction bases: 10. The CDR3 is CASSLTRTSGRVYEQFF. CDR3 DNA sequence: TGCGCCAGCAGCCTAACCCGGACTAGCGGGAGGGTCTATGAGCAGTTCTTC.

This clonotype was counted ten times or more. The chain uses TRBV7-2 and TRBJ2-1; TRBD1 matches 10 bases. The CDR3 consists of 15 residues. V gave up 4 bases and J gave up 3 bases; unmatched junction bases: 3. CDR1 and CDR2 from the germline V gene are SGHTA and FQGNSA. In DNA, the CDR3 is TGTGCCAGCAGCTCGACAGGGGGCGGCTACAATGAGCAGTTCTTC. This encodes CASSSTGGGYNEQFF.

This clonotype was observed a handful of times. The V gene is TRBV10-3, the J gene TRBJ1-3; possibly TRBD1 for D (5 bases). Between the trimmed V and J ends, which lost 11 bases and 6 bases, there was a span of 20 bases. The germline V gene encodes CDR1 ENHRY and CDR2 SYGVKD. The CDR3 has 14 amino acids. The chain's CDR3 is CAAKTEPTLNTIYF. The CDR3 DNA sequence: TGTGCCGCTAAGACAGAACCCACCTTAAACACCATATATTTT.

This clonotype was observed a few times. The CDR3: CASSQERGTANYGYTF. The DNA for the CDR3 is TGTGCCAGCAGCCAAGAGAGAGGGACCGCAAACTATGGCTACACCTTC. The chain links TRBV3-1 to TRBJ1-2; D perhaps matches TRBD1 (5 bases). The CDR3 covers 16 residues. Germline CDR1 is LGHDT and CDR2 is YNNKEL (reference sequence). V was shortened by 0 bases and J by 2 bases, with 13 bases between the two germline ends.

This clonotype was seen many times. The CDR3 loop reads CASSSGGAGTGELFF. The DNA of the CDR3 is TGTGCCAGCAGTTCAGGCGGTGCGGGCACCGGGGAGCTGTTTTTT. V usage is TRBV6-2 or TRBV6-3 and J usage is TRBJ2-2; TRBD2 is a possible D gene (5 bases). V was trimmed by 4 bases and J by 4 bases, leaving 13 bases between them. Germline CDR1 and CDR2: MNHEY and SVGEGT. This CDR3 spans 15 amino acids.

This clonotype was observed at least ten times. The chain has TRBV27 and TRBJ1-1; TRBD1 aligns across 9 bases. V trimming: 6 bases; J trimming: 8 bases; junction bases outside the gene matches: 10. The CDR3 runs to 14 residues. In germline, CDR1 is MNHEY, CDR2 SMNVEV (reference sequence). DNA for the CDR3: TGTGCCAGCAGGCCAACCGGGACAGGGTACGAAGCTTTCTTT. Amino acid sequence: CASRPTGTGYEAFF.

This clonotype was recorded at least ten times. V and J are TRBV10-3 and TRBJ2-1; D not resolved. Trimming removed 6 bases from V and 4 bases from J, with 4 bases in between. Germline lookup yields CDR1 ENHRY and CDR2 SYGVKD. The CDR3 covers 11 residues. In DNA form, the CDR3 reads TGTGCCATCAGGGGATACAATGAGCAGTTCTTC. Protein product: CAIRGYNEQFF.

For this clonotype: This likely stems from a read error, as it lies one base from a far larger clone. This chain uses TRBV7-2 with TRBJ2-7; 8 positions agree with TRBD2. The CDR3 spans 11 residues. Germline CDR1 SGHTA, CDR2 FQGNSA. This chain's CDR3 is CSSSLAGEQYF. CDR3 DNA: TGTTCCAGCAGCTTAGCGGGGGAGCAGTACTTC.

This clonotype has a count of ten or more. The chain is built from TRBV12-3 or TRBV12-4 and TRBJ1-2; TRBD1 might be the D (6 bases). This CDR3 has 13 residues. V was pared by 3 bases and J by 4 bases, with 9 bases between. The CDR3 coding sequence is TGTGCCAGCAGTTTTGGGGGGCGCTATGGCTACACCTTC. Translating gives CASSFGGRYGYTF.

This clonotype was counted many times. The CDR3 DNA reads TGTGCCAGCAGCCAACGGGACTCCATCGTCAATAGCAATCAGCCCCAGCATTTT. Protein sequence: CASSQRDSIVNSNQPQHF. The chain uses TRBV4-2 and TRBJ1-5; weak D call: TRBD1 (5 bases). Germline loops: CDR1 LGHNA, CDR2 YNFKEQ. The CDR3 has 18 residues. Deletions cut 2 bases from V and 0 bases from J, with 17 bases between.

This sequence joins TRBV4-1 and TRBJ2-1; 10 positions match TRBD2. Trimming at V came to 3 bases and at J to 2 bases, leaving 4 bases not matched to a gene. CDR1 is MGHRA, CDR2 YSYEKL, per germline. This CDR3 has 16 residues. The CDR3 nucleotides read TGCGCCAGCAGCCAGGAGACTAGCGGGCCCTACAATGAGCAGTTCTTC. Translated, it gives CASSQETSGPYNEQFF.

In its sample, this clonotype was seen many times. This chain connects TRBV28 to TRBJ1-2, with 9 bases lining up with TRBD1. The germline CDR1 and CDR2 sequences are MDHEN and SYDVKM. CDR3 length: 16 residues. With V trimmed by 7 bases and J by 5 bases, 14 bases remained unmatched. CDR3 coding DNA: TGTGCCAGCACCGCCGGGACAGGGCGCTACCTTTATGGCTACACCTTC. It translates to CASTAGTGRYLYGYTF.

This clonotype was seen a few times. The J gene is TRBJ2-7, the V gene TRBV5-6; D is unclear. There are 13 residues in the CDR3. V was cut by 0 bases and J by 6 bases, with 10 bases left in between. Germline V gives CDR1 SGHDT, CDR2 YYEEEE. CDR3 region: CASSLGGQPEQYV. CDR3 DNA: TGTGCCAGCAGCTTGGGGGGTCAGCCCGAGCAGTACGTC.

V gene TRBV9 combines with J gene TRBJ1-6; D is possibly TRBD1 (6 bases). V was cut by 3 bases and J by 7 bases, with 20 bases left in between. The CDR3 length is 17 residues. Germline CDR1 is SGDLS and CDR2 is YYNGEE. CDR3 sequence: CASSADPGQQLNSPLHF. The CDR3 DNA reads TGTGCCAGCAGCGCAGACCCCGGACAGCAACTAAATTCACCCCTCCACTTT.

V gene TRBV12-3 or TRBV12-4 combines with J gene TRBJ2-5; TRBD1 matches at 11 bases. The V segment lost 7 bases and the J segment 9 bases; nucleotides outside the gene matches: 7. This CDR3 contains 13 residues. In nucleotides, the CDR3 is TGTGCCAGCACCACGGACAGGGGGCAGGCCCAGTACTTC. It translates to CASTTDRGQAQYF.

V is TRBV2 and J is TRBJ2-3; 15 bases map to TRBD2. The CDR3 spans 16 residues. V was clipped by 6 bases and J by 4 bases; unmatched bases: 5. Germline-derived CDR1 and CDR2 are SNHLY and FYNNEI. The CDR3 here is CASRPGLAGGADTQYF. CDR3 nucleotides: TGTGCCAGCAGGCCCGGACTAGCGGGAGGGGCAGATACGCAGTATTTT.

This clonotype turned up a few times. The CDR3 sequence is CASSVGKQFF. As DNA, the CDR3 is TGTGCCAGCTCCGTGGGGAAGCAGTTCTTC. V and J are TRBV11-2 and TRBJ2-1; D is ambiguous. The CDR3 consists of 10 residues. V lost 8 bases and J lost 11, with 10 bases in between. Germline V lookup: CDR1 SGHAT, CDR2 FQNNGV.

This clonotype was detected a few times. The V and J genes are TRBV6-6 and TRBJ2-7; tentatively, D is TRBD2 (5 bases). Looked up from germline, CDR1 is MNHNY and CDR2 is SVGAGI (reference sequence). The CDR3 runs to 12 residues. Trimming stripped 6 bases from V and 6 bases from J, with 12 bases between. The CDR3 here is CASSPTRTEQYF. The DNA of the CDR3 is TGTGCCAGCAGCCCCACTAGGACCGAGCAGTACTTC.

The sample holds a few counts of this clonotype. The chain joins TRBV20-1 to TRBJ2-7; D is uncertain. The CDR3 has 14 residues. V was clipped by 0 bases and J by 6 bases, with 15 bases between them. Germline CDR1 reads DFQATT; CDR2 reads SNEGSKA (reference sequence). The CDR3 bases are TGCAGTGCTAGAGATCGGCGTGGTATCGGCGAGCAGTACTTC. This codes for CSARDRRGIGEQYF.

This clonotype was seen repeatedly, ten times or more. The rearrangement joins TRBV5-1 to TRBJ2-7, with TRBD1 matching over 9 bases. Trimming cost V 4 bases and J 5 bases; bases outside gene matches: 10. Germline V lookup: CDR1 SGHRS, CDR2 YFSETQ. This CDR3 is 15 amino acids long. CDR3 protein: CASSPSRQGVDEQYV. The CDR3, as DNA: TGCGCCAGCAGCCCGTCTAGACAGGGGGTCGACGAGCAGTACGTC.

The chain is built from TRBV5-1 and TRBJ2-1; D is uncertain. The germline V and J ends were trimmed by 0 bases and 4 bases, with 14 bases remaining between them. The CDR3 covers 16 residues. Germline CDR1 is SGHRS and CDR2 is YFSETQ. CDR3 in amino acids: CASSLAVMGFYNEQFF. The DNA for the CDR3 is TGCGCCAGCAGCTTGGCCGTAATGGGTTTTTACAATGAGCAGTTCTTC.

This clonotype was seen at least ten times. The V and J genes are TRBV28 and TRBJ1-5, with D tentatively TRBD1 (5 bases). V lost 3 bases to trimming and J lost 6 bases, with 21 bases between them. There are 17 residues in the CDR3. Germline CDR1 reads MDHEN; CDR2 reads SYDVKM. CDR3 in DNA: TGTGCCAGCAGTTTGGGGGGTTCAGGAGGGATCACTCAGCCCCAGCATTTT. Translated, it gives CASSLGGSGGITQPQHF.

In its sample, this clonotype was seen many times. The chain has TRBV5-1 and TRBJ2-1; D may be TRBD1 (5 bases). The germline V gene has CDR1 SGHRS and CDR2 YFSETQ. This CDR3 comprises 16 residues. V was cut by 0 bases and J by 3 bases, with 13 bases left in between. CDR3 region: CASSLDSGWDYNEQFF. The CDR3 coding sequence is TGCGCCAGCAGCTTGGATTCAGGGTGGGACTACAATGAGCAGTTCTTC.

The chain has TRBV5-1 and TRBJ2-5, with D possibly matching TRBD2 (6 bases). This CDR3 has 15 amino acids. The germline V gene encodes CDR1 SGHRS and CDR2 YFSETQ. Trimming pared 4 bases from V and 1 base from J, leaving 14 bases between. CDR3 nucleotide sequence: TGCGCCAGCAGCCCGTCTAGCGCCCTCCAAGAGACCCAGTACTTC. It encodes CASSPSSALQETQYF. Using reference TRBV5-1 and TRBJ2-5 for the parts outside the CDR3, the full variable domain is KAGVTQTPRYLIKTRGQQVTLSCSPISGHRSVSWYQQTPGQGLQFLFEYFSETQRNKGNFPGRFSGRQFSNSRSEMNVSTLELGDSALYLCASSPSSALQETQYFGPGTRLLVL.

This clonotype has just a few counts. V is TRBV2 and J is TRBJ2-7; possible D gene TRBD2, 6 bases. The CDR3 consists of 13 residues. From germline, CDR1 is SNHLY and CDR2 FYNNEI. The V gene lost 7 bases and the J gene lost 6 bases, with 16 bases spanning the gap. DNA of the CDR3: TGTGCCAGCACCCGGGACTCGAAGCTCGAGCAGTACTTC. This encodes CASTRDSKLEQYF.

This clonotype was detected only a few times. The chain's CDR3 is CASSRLAGGIDTQYF. The CDR3, as DNA: TGTGCCAGCAGTCGACTAGCGGGAGGGATAGATACGCAGTATTTT. V usage is TRBV12-3 or TRBV12-4 and J usage is TRBJ2-3; 14 bases map to TRBD2. This CDR3 has 15 amino acids. The J segment lost 5 bases and the V segment lost 5 bases, leaving 3 bases of the junction unmatched.

This clonotype was seen ten or more times. V and J are TRBV7-8 and TRBJ2-1; 11 bases fit TRBD2. V gave up 5 bases and J gave up 15 bases; unmatched junction bases: 15. From germline, CDR1 is SGHVS and CDR2 FQNEAQ. This CDR3 has 15 amino acids. The CDR3 DNA reads TGTGCCAGCAGCGCTCTTCGACTAGCGGGGCTACAACTGTTCTTC. Encoded protein: CASSALRLAGLQLFF. Full variable domain (outside the CDR3, taken from reference TRBV7-8 and TRBJ2-1): GAGVSQSPRYKVAKRGQDVALRCDPISGHVSLFWYQQALGQGPEFLTYFQNEAQLDKSGLPSDRFFAERPEGSVSTLKIQRTQQEDSAVYLCASSALRLAGLQLFFGPGTRLTVL.

The sample holds many counts of this clonotype. V and J are TRBV5-1 and TRBJ2-3; D is tentatively TRBD1 or TRBD2 (5 bases each). V dropped 2 bases and J dropped 2 bases, with 12 bases sitting between them. The CDR3 length is 15 residues. In germline, CDR1 is SGHRS, CDR2 YFSETQ. CDR3 in DNA: TGCGCCAGCAGCTTTGTCCAGGGACCCACAGATACGCAGTATTTT. Residues: CASSFVQGPTDTQYF.

The rearrangement uses TRBV15 and TRBJ2-6; perhaps TRBD2 as D (5 bases). V gave up 5 bases and J gave up 5 bases, with 13 bases separating them. This CDR3 has 15 amino acids. The V gene's germline CDR1 is LNHNV and CDR2 YYDKDF (reference sequence). For the CDR3, the DNA is TGTGCCACCAGCCCCCGGATGGACTGGGCCAACGTCCTGACTTTC. Amino acids: CATSPRMDWANVLTF.

The sample holds many counts of this clonotype. The V and J genes are TRBV19 and TRBJ1-6; D ambiguous. The V end was cut by 3 bases, the J end by 4 bases, with 7 bases between. Germline assignment: CDR1 LNHDA and CDR2 SQIVND (reference sequence). This CDR3 is built from 14 residues. The CDR3, as DNA: TGTGCCAGTAGTATGGACGGGTATAATTCACCCCTCCACTTT. Translation: CASSMDGYNSPLHF.

This clonotype has only a few counts. The chain links TRBV6-5 to TRBJ2-2, with 9 bases that match TRBD2. There are 16 residues in the CDR3. The ends lost 4 bases at V and 1 base at J; junction bases unmatched: 4. Germline CDR1 and CDR2: MNHEY and SVGAGI. In DNA, the CDR3 is TGTGCCAGCAGTTTGACTAGCGGTCAGAACACCGGGGAGCTGTTTTTT. Residues: CASSLTSGQNTGELFF.

The J gene is TRBJ2-1, the V gene TRBV20-1; 9 nucleotides align to TRBD1. Trimming cost V 4 bases and J 7 bases; bases outside gene matches: 8. This CDR3 contains 14 residues. CDR1 is DFQATT, CDR2 SNEGSKA, per germline (reference sequence). CDR3 region: CSATPGQGRNEQFF. In DNA form, the CDR3 reads TGCAGTGCTACACCGGGACAGGGCCGTAATGAGCAGTTCTTC.